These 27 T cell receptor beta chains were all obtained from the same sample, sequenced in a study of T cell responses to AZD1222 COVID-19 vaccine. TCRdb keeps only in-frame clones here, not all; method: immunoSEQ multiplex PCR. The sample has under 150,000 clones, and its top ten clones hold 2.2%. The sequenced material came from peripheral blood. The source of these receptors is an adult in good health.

This CDR3 is CSASTLGGDTEAFF. The CDR3 DNA follows: TGCAGTGCTAGTACCCTGGGGGGGGACACTGAAGCTTTCTTT. V gene TRBV20-1 combines with J gene TRBJ1-1; TRBD1 is a possible D gene (5 bases). The V and J ends lost 3 bases and 3 bases respectively, with 14 bases between them. This CDR3 region has 14 residues. The germline V gene encodes CDR1 DFQATT and CDR2 SNEGSKA (reference sequence).

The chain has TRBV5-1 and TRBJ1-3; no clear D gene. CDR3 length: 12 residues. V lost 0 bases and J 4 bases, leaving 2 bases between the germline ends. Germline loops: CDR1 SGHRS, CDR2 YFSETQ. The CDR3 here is CASSLGGNTIYF. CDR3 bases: TGCGCCAGCAGCTTGGGGGGAAACACCATATATTTT.

This chain's CDR3 is CASTPGQGEKLFF. The CDR3 DNA reads as TGTGCCAGCACCCCGGGACAGGGGGAAAAACTGTTTTTT. The genes are TRBV7-9 and TRBJ1-4, with 10 bases that match TRBD1. The CDR3 covers 13 residues. V lost 7 bases, J lost 8 bases, and 4 bases stayed unmatched. Germline CDR1 and CDR2: SEHNR and FQNEAQ (reference sequence). Full variable domain (rest looked up from reference TRBV7-9 and TRBJ1-4): DTGVSQNPRHKITKRGQNVTFRCDPISEHNRLYWYRQTLGQGPEFLTYFQNEAQLEKSRLLSDRFSAERPKGSFSTLEIQRTEQGDSAMYLCASTPGQGEKLFFGSGTQLSVL.

The CDR3 coding sequence is TGTGCCAGCAGCTTAGGGTGGCAGGAGTATGGCTACACCTTC. As protein: CASSLGWQEYGYTF. The V gene is TRBV7-9, the J gene TRBJ1-2; D unresolved. V lost 1 base and J lost 5, with 11 bases in between. The germline CDR1 and CDR2 sequences are SEHNR and FQNEAQ (reference sequence). CDR3 length: 14 residues.

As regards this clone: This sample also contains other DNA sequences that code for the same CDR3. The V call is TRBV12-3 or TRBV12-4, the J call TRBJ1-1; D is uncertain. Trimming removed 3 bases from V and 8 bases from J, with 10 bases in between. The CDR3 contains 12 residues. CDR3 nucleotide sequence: TGTGCCAGCAGTTTGGCGAGGTCAGAAGCTTTCTTT. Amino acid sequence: CASSLARSEAFF.

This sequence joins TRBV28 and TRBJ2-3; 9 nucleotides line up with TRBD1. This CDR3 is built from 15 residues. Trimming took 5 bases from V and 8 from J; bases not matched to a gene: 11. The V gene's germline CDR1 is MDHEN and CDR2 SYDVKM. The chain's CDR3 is CASSPPGQGSSTQYF. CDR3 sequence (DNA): TGTGCCAGCAGTCCCCCGGGACAGGGATCATCTACGCAGTATTTT.

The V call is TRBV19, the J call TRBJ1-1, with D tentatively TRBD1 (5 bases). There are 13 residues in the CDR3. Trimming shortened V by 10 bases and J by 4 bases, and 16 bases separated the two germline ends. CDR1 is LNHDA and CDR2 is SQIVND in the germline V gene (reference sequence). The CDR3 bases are TGTGCCACCACCGCAGGGAGAGGCACTGAAGCTTTCTTT. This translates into CATTAGRGTEAFF.

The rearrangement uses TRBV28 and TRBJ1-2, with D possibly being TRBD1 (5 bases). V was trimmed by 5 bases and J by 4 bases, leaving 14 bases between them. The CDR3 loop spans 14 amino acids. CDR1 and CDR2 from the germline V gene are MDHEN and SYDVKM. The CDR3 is CASSPPGWIYGYTF. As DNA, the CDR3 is TGTGCCAGCAGTCCCCCAGGGTGGATCTATGGCTACACCTTC.

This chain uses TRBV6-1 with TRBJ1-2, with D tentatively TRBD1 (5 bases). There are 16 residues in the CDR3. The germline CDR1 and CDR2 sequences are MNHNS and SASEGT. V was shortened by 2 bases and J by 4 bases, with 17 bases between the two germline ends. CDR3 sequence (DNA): TGTGCCAGCAGTGAACAGGGTCCCCCCTCGTTCTATGGCTACACCTTC. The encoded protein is CASSEQGPPSFYGYTF.

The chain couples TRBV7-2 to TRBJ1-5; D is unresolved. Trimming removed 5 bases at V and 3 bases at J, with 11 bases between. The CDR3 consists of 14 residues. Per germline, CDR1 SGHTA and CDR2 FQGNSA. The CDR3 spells CASSQDGNNQPQHF. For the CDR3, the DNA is TGTGCCAGCAGCCAGGACGGGAACAATCAGCCCCAGCATTTT.

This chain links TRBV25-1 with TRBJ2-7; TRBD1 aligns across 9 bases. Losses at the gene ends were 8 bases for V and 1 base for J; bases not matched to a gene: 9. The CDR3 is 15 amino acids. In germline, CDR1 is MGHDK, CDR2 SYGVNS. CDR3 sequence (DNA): TGTGCCAGCGCCCAGGGGGGGACAGGGTCCTACGAGCAGTACTTC. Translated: CASAQGGTGSYEQYF.

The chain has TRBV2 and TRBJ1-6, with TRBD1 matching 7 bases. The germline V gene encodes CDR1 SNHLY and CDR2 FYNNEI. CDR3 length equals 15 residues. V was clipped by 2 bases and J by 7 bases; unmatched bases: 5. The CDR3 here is CASSELARGNSPLHF. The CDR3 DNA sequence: TGTGCCAGCAGTGAATTGGCCAGGGGGAATTCACCCCTCCACTTT.

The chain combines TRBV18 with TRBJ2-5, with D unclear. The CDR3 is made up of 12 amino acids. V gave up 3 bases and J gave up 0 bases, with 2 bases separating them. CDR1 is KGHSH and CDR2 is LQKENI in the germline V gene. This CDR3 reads CASSPNQETQYF. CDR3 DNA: TGTGCCAGCTCACCGAACCAAGAGACCCAGTACTTC.

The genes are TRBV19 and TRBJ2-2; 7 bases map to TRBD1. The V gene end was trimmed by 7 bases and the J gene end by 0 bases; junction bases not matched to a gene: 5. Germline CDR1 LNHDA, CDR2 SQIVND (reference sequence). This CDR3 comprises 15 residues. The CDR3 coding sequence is TGTGCCAGTAACCGGGACAGACCGAACACCGGGGAGCTGTTTTTT. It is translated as CASNRDRPNTGELFF. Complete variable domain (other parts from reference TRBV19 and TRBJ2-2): DGGITQSPKYLFRKEGQNVTLSCEQNLNHDAMYWYRQDPGQGLRLIYYSQIVNDFQKGDIAEGYSVSREKKESFPLTVTSAQKNPTAFYLCASNRDRPNTGELFFGEGSRLTVL.

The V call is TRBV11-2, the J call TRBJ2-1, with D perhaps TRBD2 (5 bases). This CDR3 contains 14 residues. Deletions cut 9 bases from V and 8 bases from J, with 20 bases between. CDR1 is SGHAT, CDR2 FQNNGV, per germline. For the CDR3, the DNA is TGTGCCAGTGGGCGGCTCACCATCGGGGATGAGCAGTTCTTC. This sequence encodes CASGRLTIGDEQFF.

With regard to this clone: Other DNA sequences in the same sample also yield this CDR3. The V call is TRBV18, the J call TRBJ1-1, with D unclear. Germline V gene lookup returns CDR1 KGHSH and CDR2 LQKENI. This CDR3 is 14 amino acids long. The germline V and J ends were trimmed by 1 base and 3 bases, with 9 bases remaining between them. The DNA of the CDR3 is TGTGCCAGCTCACCACGTGTGGGTGACACTGAAGCTTTCTTT. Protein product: CASSPRVGDTEAFF.

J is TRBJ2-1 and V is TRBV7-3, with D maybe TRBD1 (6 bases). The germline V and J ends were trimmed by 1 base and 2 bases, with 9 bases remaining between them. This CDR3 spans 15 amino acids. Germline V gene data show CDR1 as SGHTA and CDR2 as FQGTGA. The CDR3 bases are TGTGCCAGCAGCTTAAGCAGGGGAGCCTACAATGAGCAGTTCTTC. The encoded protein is CASSLSRGAYNEQFF.

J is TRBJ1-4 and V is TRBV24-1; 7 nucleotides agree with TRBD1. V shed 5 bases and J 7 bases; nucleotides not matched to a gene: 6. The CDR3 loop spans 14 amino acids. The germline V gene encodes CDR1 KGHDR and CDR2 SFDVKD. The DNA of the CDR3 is TGTGCCACCAGTGCGGCAGGGGGTAGTGAAAAACTGTTTTTT. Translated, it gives CATSAAGGSEKLFF.

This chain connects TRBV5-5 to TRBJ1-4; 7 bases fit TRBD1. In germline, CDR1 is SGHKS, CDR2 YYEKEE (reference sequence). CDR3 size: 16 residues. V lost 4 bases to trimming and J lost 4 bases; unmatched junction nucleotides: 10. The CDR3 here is CASSRDGTAYNEKLFF. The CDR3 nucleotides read TGTGCCAGCAGCAGGGACGGGACAGCTTATAATGAAAAACTGTTTTTT.

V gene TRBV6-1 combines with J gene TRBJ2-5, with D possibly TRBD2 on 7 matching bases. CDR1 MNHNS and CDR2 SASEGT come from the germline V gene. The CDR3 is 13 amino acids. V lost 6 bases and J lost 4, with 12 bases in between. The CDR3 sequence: CASSQGGAETQYF. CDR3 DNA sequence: TGTGCCAGCAGCCAAGGGGGGGCAGAGACCCAGTACTTC.

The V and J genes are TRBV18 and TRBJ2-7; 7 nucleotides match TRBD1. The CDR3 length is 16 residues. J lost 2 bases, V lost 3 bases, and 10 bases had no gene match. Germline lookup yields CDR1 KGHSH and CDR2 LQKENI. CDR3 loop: CASSPRTGTVTYEQYF. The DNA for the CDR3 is TGTGCCAGCTCACCTCGGACAGGAACCGTGACCTACGAGCAGTACTTC.

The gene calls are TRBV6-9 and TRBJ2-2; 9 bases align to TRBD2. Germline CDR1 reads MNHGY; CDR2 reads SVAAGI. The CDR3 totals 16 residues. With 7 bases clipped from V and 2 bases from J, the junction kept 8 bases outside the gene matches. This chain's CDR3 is CASTYTGTSNTGELFF. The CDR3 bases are TGTGCCAGCACTTACACCGGGACTAGCAACACCGGGGAGCTGTTTTTT.

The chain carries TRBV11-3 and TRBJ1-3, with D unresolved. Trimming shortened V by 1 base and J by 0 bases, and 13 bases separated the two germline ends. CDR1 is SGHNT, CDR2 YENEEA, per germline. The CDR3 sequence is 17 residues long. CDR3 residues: CASSLGLFVGSGNTIYF. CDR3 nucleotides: TGTGCCAGCAGCTTAGGCCTTTTTGTGGGCTCTGGAAACACCATATATTTT. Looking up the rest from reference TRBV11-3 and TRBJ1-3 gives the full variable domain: EAGVVQSPRYKIIEKKQPVAFWCNPISGHNTLYWYLQNLGQGPELLIRYENEEAVDDSQLPKDRFSAERLKGVDSTLKIQPAELGDSAVYLCASSLGLFVGSGNTIYFGEGSWLTVV.

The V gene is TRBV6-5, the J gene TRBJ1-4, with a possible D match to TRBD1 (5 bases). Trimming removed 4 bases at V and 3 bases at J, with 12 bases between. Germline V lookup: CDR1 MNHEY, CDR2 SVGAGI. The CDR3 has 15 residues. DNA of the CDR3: TGTGCCAGCAGTTCCTTCAGGGACGCTAATGAAAAACTGTTTTTT. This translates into CASSSFRDANEKLFF.

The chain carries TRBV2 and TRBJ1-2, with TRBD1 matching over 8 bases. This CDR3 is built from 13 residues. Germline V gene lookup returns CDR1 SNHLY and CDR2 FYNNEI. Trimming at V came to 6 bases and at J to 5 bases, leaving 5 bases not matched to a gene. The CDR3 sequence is CASREDREYGYTF. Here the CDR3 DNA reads TGTGCCAGCAGGGAGGACAGGGAGTATGGCTACACCTTC.

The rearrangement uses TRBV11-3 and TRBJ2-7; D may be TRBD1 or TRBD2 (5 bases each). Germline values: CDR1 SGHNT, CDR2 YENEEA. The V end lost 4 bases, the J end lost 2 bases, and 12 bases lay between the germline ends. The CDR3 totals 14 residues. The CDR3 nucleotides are TGTGCCAGCAGCTCCGGGGCCCCCCCCTACGAGCAGTACTTC. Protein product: CASSSGAPPYEQYF.

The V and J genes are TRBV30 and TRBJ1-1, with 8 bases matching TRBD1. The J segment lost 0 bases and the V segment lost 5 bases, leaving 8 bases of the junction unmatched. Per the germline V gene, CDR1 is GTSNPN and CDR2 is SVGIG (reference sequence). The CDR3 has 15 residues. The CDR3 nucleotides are TGTGCCTGGCAACCCTCGACAGGGGTGAACACTGAAGCTTTCTTT. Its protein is CAWQPSTGVNTEAFF.